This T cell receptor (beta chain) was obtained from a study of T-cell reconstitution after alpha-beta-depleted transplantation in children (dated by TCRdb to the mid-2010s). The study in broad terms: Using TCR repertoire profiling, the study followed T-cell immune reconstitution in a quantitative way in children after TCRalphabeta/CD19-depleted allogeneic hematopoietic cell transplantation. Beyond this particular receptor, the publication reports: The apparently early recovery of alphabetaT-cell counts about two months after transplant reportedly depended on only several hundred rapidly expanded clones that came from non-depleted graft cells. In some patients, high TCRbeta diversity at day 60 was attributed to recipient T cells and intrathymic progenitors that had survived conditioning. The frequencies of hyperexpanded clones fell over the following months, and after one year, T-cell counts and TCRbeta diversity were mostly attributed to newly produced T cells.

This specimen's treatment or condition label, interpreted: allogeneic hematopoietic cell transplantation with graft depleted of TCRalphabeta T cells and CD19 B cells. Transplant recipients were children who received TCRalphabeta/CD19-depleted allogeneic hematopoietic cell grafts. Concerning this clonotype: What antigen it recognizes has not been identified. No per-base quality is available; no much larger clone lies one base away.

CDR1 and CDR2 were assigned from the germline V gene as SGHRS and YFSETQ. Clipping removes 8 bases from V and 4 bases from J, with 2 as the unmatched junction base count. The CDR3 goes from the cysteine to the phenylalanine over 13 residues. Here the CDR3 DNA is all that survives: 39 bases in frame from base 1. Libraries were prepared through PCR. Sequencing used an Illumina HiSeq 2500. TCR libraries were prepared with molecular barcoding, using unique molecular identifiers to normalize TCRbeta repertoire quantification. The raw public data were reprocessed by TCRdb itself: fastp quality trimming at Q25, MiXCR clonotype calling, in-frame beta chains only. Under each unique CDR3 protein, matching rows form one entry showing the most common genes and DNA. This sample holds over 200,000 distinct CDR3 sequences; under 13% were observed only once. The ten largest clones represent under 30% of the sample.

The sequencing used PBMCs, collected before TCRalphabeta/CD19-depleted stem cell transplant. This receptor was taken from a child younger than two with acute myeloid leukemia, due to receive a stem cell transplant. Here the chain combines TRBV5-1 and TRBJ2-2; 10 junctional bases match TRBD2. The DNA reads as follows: TGCGCCAGACTAGCGGGAATCACCGGGGAGCTGTTTTTT. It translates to CARLAGITGELFF. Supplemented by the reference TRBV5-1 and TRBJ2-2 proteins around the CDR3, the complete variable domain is KAGVTQTPRYLIKTRGQQVTLSCSPISGHRSVSWYQQTPGQGLQFLFEYFSETQRNKGNFPGRFSGRQFSNSRSEMNVSTLELGDSALYLCARLAGITGELFFGEGSRLTVL.